In its sample, the clone carrying this T cell receptor (beta chain) was seen a few times. Its antigen remains unknown. This sample stems from a study of post-analysis software for immune sequencing data. Overall study results and limits: For normalized Chao1 diversity, multiple sclerosis patients scored significantly lower than controls did. TRBV5-6, TRBV5-1 and TRBV20-1 were among 4 or 5 TRBV segments more frequent in patients than controls.

The CDR3 spans 15 residues. Trimming took 3 bases from V and 0 from J; bases not matched to a gene: 3. Germline V gene sequence: CDR1 MGHRA, CDR2 YSYEKL. Unique molecular identifiers tagged the TCR beta cDNA libraries. Input populations of about 0.95 to 10 million T cells gave rise to some 500,000 cDNA molecules. TCRdb re-called the PCR reads through MiXCR, storing one row per CDR3 protein. The sample carries a few hundred thousand distinct CDR3 sequences, approximately 37% recorded once. Sequenced sample: blood. The chain carries TRBV4-1 and TRBJ2-7, with 9 bases that match TRBD1. The sequence derives from a girl aged 2 to 9 with multiple sclerosis. CDR3 region: CASSHPTGGSYEQYF. CDR3 nucleotides: TGCGCCAGCAGCCACCCGACAGGGGGCTCCTACGAGCAGTACTTC.